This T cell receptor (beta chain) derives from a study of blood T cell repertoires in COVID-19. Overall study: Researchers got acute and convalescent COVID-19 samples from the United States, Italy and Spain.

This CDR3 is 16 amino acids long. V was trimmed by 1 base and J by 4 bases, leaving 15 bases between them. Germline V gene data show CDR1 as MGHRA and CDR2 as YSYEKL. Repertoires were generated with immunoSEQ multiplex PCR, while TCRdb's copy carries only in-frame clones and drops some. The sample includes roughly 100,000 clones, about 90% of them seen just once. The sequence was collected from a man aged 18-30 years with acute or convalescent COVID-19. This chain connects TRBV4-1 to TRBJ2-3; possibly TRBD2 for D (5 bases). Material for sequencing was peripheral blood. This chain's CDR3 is CASSQVEGFAPDTQYF. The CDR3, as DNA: TGCGCCAGCAGCCAAGTTGAGGGCTTTGCCCCAGATACGCAGTATTTT.